This TCR beta chain was retrieved from a study of blood T cell repertoires in COVID-19. Study-level background: Samples came from the United States, Italy and Spain, spanning acute and convalescent COVID-19. Sources were T cells, B-cell-depleted T cells, or PBMCs; the material itself was cDNA or gDNA.

A single count supports this clone. The germline V gene encodes CDR1 LGHNA and CDR2 YNFKEQ. The CDR3 consists of 20 residues. Trimming removed 4 bases from V and 5 bases from J; junction bases left unmatched: 21. As handled by the study authors: Estimation of nucleated cell counts was performed using reference gene primer amplification. Assay: immunoSEQ multiplex PCR; the TCRdb copy retains only in-frame clones and omits some. That table furnishes V, J and clone size, whereas the DNA furnished D and trimming. Of 150,000 to 200,000 clones listed, roughly 80% are singletons. Sequencing was done on a sample of peripheral blood. This clonotype was sampled from a man in his 60s with active or convalescent COVID-19. This chain uses TRBV4-2 with TRBJ2-5; 11 bases match TRBD2. The CDR3 reads CASSRSPAGTSGGSGETQYF. The CDR3, as DNA: TGTGCCAGCAGCCGGTCCCCGGCCGGGACTAGCGGAGGGTCGGGGGAGACCCAGTACTTC.